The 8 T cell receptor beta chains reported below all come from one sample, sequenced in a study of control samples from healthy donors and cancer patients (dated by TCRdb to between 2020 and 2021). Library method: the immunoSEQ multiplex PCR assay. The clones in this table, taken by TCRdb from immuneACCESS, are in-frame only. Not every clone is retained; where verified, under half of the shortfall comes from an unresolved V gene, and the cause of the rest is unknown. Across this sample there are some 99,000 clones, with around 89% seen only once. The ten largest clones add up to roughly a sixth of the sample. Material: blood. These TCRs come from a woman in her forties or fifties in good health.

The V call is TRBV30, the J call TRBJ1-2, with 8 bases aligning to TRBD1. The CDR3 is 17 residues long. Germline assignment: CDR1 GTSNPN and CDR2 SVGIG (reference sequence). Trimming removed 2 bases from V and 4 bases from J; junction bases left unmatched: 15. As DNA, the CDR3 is TGTGCCTGGAGTATTCACAGGGGGGTTGGGGGAAGCTATGGCTACACCTTC. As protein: CAWSIHRGVGGSYGYTF.

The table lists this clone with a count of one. In nucleotides, the CDR3 is TGTGCCAGCAGCGTAGCTGACGGACGTTCCTCTGGAAACACCATATATTTT. Encoded protein: CASSVADGRSSGNTIYF. V is TRBV9 and J is TRBJ1-3; D not resolved. Per the germline V gene, CDR1 is SGDLS and CDR2 is YYNGEE. Between the trimmed V and J ends, which lost 0 bases and 0 bases, there was a span of 13 bases. The CDR3 covers 17 residues.

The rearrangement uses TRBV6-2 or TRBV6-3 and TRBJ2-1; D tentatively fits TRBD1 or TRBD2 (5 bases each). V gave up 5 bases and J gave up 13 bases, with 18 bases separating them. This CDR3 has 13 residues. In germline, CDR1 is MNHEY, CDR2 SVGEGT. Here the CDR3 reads CASSGLWWGTQFF. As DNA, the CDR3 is TGTGCCAGCAGTGGATTGTGGTGGGGGACCCAGTTCTTC.

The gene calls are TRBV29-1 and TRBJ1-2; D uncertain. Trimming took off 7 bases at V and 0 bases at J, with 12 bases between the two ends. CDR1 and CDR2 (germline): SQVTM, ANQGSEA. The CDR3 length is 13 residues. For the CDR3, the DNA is TGCAGCGCCTTAAGCAGCGCTAACTATGGCTACACCTTC. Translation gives CSALSSANYGYTF. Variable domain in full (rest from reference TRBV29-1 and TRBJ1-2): SAVISQKPSRDICQRGTSLTIQCQVDSQVTMMFWYRQQPGQSLTLIATANQGSEATYESGFVIDKFPISRPNLTFSTLTVSNMSPEDSSIYLCSALSSANYGYTFGSGTRLTVV.

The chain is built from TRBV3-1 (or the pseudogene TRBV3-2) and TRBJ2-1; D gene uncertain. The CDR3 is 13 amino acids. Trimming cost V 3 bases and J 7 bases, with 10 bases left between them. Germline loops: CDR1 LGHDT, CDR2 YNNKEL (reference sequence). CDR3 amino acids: CASSQISGNEQFF. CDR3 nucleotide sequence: TGTGCCAGCAGCCAGATTAGTGGAAATGAGCAGTTCTTC.

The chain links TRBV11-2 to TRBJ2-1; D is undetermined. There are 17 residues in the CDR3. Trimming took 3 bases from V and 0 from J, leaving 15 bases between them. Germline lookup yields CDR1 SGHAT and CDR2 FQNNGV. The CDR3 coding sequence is TGTGCCAGCAGCTTTAGGTGGACCGTGAGCTCCTACAATGAGCAGTTCTTC. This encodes CASSFRWTVSSYNEQFF. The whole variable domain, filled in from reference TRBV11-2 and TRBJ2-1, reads EAGVAQSPRYKIIEKRQSVAFWCNPISGHATLYWYQQILGQGPKLLIQFQNNGVVDDSQLPKDRFSAERLKGVDSTLKIQPAKLEDSAVYLCASSFRWTVSSYNEQFFGPGTRLTVL.

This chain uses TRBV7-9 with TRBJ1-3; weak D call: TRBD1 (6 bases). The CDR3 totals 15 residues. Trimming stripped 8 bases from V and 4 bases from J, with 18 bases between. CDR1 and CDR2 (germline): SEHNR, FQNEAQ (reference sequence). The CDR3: CASPNNRARGNTIYF. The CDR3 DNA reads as TGTGCCAGCCCCAATAACAGGGCCCGCGGAAACACCATATATTTT.

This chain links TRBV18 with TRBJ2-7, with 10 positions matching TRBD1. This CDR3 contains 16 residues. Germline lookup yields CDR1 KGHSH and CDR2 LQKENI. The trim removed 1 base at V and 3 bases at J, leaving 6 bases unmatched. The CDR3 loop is CASSPRQGAPDYEQYV. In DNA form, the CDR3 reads TGTGCCAGCTCACCACGACAGGGGGCACCCGACTACGAGCAGTACGTC.